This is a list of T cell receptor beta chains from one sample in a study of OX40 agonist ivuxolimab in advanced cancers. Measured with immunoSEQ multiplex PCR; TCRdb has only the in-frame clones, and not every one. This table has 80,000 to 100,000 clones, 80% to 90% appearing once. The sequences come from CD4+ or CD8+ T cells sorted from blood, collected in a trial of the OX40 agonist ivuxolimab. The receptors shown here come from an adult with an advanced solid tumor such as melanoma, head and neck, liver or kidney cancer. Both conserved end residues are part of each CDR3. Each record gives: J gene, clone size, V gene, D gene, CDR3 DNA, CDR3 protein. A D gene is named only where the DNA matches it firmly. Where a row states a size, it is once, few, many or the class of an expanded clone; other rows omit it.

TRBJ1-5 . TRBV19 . TGTGCCAGTAGTTCCCCGGGCAATCAGCCCCAGCATTTT CASSSPGNQPQHF
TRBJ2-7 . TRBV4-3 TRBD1 TGCGCCAGCAGCCCGACTGACCAGGGGGCCGCTACCTACGAGCAGTACTTC CASSPTDQGAATYEQYF
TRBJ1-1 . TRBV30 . TGTGCCTGGCCGGACTTCCTGAACACTGAAGCTTTCTTT CAWPDFLNTEAFF
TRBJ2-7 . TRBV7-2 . TGTGCCAGCAGCTTAGAATGGGCCGTGGCCGAGCAGTACTTC CASSLEWAVAEQYF
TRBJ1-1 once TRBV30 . TGTGCCTGGGACAGCAACCCGAACACTGAAGCTTTCTTT CAWDSNPNTEAFF
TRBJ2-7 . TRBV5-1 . TGCGCCAGCAGCTTGGCCGTGGGCGCCTACGAGCAGTACTTC CASSLAVGAYEQYF
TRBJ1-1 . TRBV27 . TGTGCCAGCAGCCTTAGGGGGGGCACTGAAGCTTTCTTT CASSLRGGTEAFF
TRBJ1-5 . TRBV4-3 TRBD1 TGCGCCAGCAGCCAAGGGGACAGCGGCAATCAGCCCCAGCATTTT CASSQGDSGNQPQHF
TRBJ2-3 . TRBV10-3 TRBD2 TGTGCCATCAGTGAAGCACTAGCGGGGGGGCTCACAGATACGCAGTATTTT CAISEALAGGLTDTQYF
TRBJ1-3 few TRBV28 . TGTGCCAGCAGGGTCGCGAACTCTGGAAACACCATATATTTT CASRVANSGNTIYF
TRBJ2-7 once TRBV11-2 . TGTGCCAGCAGCTCCGCCTACGAGCAGTACTTC CASSSAYEQYF
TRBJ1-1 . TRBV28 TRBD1 TGTGCCCTATCCGGGACAGGGGCCACTGAAGCTTTCTTT CALSGTGATEAFF
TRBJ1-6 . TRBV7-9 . TGTGCCAGCAGCTTAGGGGGGTCACCCCTCCACTTT CASSLGGSPLHF
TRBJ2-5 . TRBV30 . TGTGCCTGGAGTGTACTTAGGGAGGTTAAGTACTTC CAWSVLREVKYF
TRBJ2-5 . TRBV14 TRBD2 TGTGCCAGCAGCCTCGGACTAGCGCCAGAGACCCAGTACTTC CASSLGLAPETQYF
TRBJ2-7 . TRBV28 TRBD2 TGTGCCAGCAGTTTGTTGGCGGGGGGTTCTTACGAGCAGTACTTC CASSLLAGGSYEQYF
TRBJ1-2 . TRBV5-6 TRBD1 TGTGCCAGCAGGTGGGGACAGGGGGCGAACTATGGCTACACCTTC CASRWGQGANYGYTF
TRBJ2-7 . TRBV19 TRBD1 TGTGCCAGTAGTACCGGGACAGGGAGGTGGGAGCAGTACTTC CASSTGTGRWEQYF
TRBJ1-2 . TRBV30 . TGTGCCTTAGCGGCAGCTGGCTACACCTTC CALAAAGYTF
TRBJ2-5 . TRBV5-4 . TGTGCCAGCAGCTTTACTCAGGGAATACAAGAGACCCAGTACTTC CASSFTQGIQETQYF
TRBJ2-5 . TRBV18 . TGTGCCAGCTCACCACCAAGTCTAAAAGAGACCCAGTACTTC CASSPPSLKETQYF
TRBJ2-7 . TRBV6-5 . TGTGCCAGCAGTGGACGGTACGAGCAGTACTTC CASSGRYEQYF
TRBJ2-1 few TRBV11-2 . TGTGCCAGCAGCCTGAAACCGCTGGGCTTACGGAATGAGCAGTTCTTC CASSLKPLGLRNEQFF
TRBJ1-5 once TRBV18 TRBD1 TGTGCCAGCTCACCAGGTGACAGGGGTCAGCCCCAGCATTTT CASSPGDRGQPQHF
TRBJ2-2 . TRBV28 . TGTGCCAGCAGTCCAACAGCTGCGAACACCGGGGAGCTGTTTTTT CASSPTAANTGELFF
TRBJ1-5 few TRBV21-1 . TGTGCCAGCAGCAAAAAGTATAGCAATCAGCCCCAGCATTTT CASSKKYSNQPQHF
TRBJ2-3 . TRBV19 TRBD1 TGTGCCAGTAGTCAGGGACAGGGAGGGGATACGCAGTATTTT CASSQGQGGDTQYF
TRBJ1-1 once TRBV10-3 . TGTGCCATCAGCGGCAGGGCGGAGGACACTGAAGCTTTCTTT CAISGRAEDTEAFF
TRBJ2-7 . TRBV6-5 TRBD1 TGTGCCAGCAGCTACCAAGGGGGACAGGTTTCTAACGAGCAGTACTTC CASSYQGGQVSNEQYF
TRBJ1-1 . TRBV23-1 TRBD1 TGCGCCAGCAGTCAACGGACAGGGTCGGCTTTCTTT CASSQRTGSAFF
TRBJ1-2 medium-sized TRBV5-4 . TGTGCCAGCAGCTTGACTGGTTCGGGGGGCTACACCTTC CASSLTGSGGYTF
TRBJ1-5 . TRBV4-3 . TGCGCCAGCAGCCAAAACGGCAATCAGCCCCAGCATTTT CASSQNGNQPQHF
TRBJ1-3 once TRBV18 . TGTGCCAGCTCAGGGGCAGATGGAAACACCATATATTTT CASSGADGNTIYF
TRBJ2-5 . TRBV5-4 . TGTGCCAGCAGCTCTGACAGAAGGGTCGAGACCCAGTACTTC CASSSDRRVETQYF
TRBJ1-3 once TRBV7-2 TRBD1 TGTGCCAGCAGCTCCGGACAGGCTGGAAACACCATATATTTT CASSSGQAGNTIYF
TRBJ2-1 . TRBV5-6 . TGTGCCAGCAGCGCGGGGAACTACAATGAGCAGTTCTTC CASSAGNYNEQFF
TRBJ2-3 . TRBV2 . TGTGCCAGCAGGGGGGGACCCACAGATACGCAGTATTTT CASRGGPTDTQYF
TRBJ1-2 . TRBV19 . TGTGCCAGTACCGACAATAACTATGGCTACACCTTC CASTDNNYGYTF
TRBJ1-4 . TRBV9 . TGTGCCAGCAGCGTACGGGGGGCAGTAACTAATGAAAAACTGTTTTTT CASSVRGAVTNEKLFF
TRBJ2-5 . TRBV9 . TGTGCCAGCAGCGCAGCAAGACAGAACCAAGAGACCCAGTACTTC CASSAARQNQETQYF
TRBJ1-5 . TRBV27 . TGTGCCAGCAGGGGGGGAGGGGCCGCAGTCTATCAGCCCCAGCATTTT CASRGGGAAVYQPQHF
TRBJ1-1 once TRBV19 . TGTGCCAGTAGTATTCCGGGGCCTGAAGCTTTCTTT CASSIPGPEAFF
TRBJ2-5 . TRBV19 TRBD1 TGTGCCAGTAGGGGAACAGGGGGCGCATCCAAGACCCAGTACTTC CASRGTGGASKTQYF
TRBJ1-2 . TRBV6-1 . TGTGCCAGCAGTCGCCAGGGAGGGGAGACCTATGGCTACACCTTC CASSRQGGETYGYTF
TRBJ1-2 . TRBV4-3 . TGCGCCAGCAGCCAAGATTTGGCTGAGTCCGCTCGCACCTTC CASSQDLAESARTF
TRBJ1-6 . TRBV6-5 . TGTGCCAGCAGTTACGTACACTCACCCCTCCACTTT CASSYVHSPLHF
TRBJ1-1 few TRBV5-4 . TGTGCCAGCAGTCGTGGAGGGGGAGGCACTGAAGCTTTCTTT CASSRGGGGTEAFF
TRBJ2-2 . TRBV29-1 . TGCAGCGTTAAAAGGGACACCGGGGAGCTGTTTTTT CSVKRDTGELFF